The 12 T cell receptor beta chains in this list originate from one sample, sequenced in a study of T cell clonotyping in hematopoietic cell transplantation. TCRdb's copy holds only in-frame clones and misses some; the assay was immunoSEQ multiplex PCR. Of 7,500 to 9,500 clones in the sample, 70% to 90% were seen once. This sample comprised PBMCs, obtained 180 days after allogeneic stem cell transplant. These TCRs come from a female patient younger than 45 who had an allogeneic stem cell transplant, so the T cells may come from the graft donor. Some clones in this sample may be carry-over from other donors' samples.

V and J are TRBV28 and TRBJ1-2; 7 nucleotides align to TRBD1. CDR3 length: 15 amino acids. V lost 5 bases, J lost 8 bases, and 14 bases stayed unmatched. CDR1 is MDHEN and CDR2 is SYDVKM in the germline V gene. CDR3 residues: CASSPDRARLEGYTF. The CDR3 DNA reads as TGTGCCAGCAGTCCTGACAGGGCCCGGTTGGAGGGCTACACCTTC.

The chain employs TRBV30 and TRBJ1-6; no clear D gene. CDR3 length: 14 amino acids. Trimming took off 5 bases at V and 8 bases at J, with 16 bases between the two ends. CDR1 and CDR2 from the germline V gene are GTSNPN and SVGIG (reference sequence). As DNA, the CDR3 is TGTGCCTGGGGGCCCGACCTGGCGGATTCACCCCTCCACTTT. Its translation: CAWGPDLADSPLHF.

The chain couples TRBV5-1 to TRBJ1-1; the D is unclear. The V end was cut by 6 bases, the J end by 10 bases, with 22 bases between. Germline V CDR1 and CDR2: SGHRS, YFSETQ. This CDR3 has 14 residues. Written as DNA, the CDR3 is TGCGCCAGCACCCCCACGGGAGGGTCACTAGGAGCTTTCTTT. It is translated as CASTPTGGSLGAFF.

In its sample, this clone was seen once. V and J are TRBV4-3 and TRBJ2-7; TRBD1 aligns across 7 bases. The CDR3 sequence is 15 residues long. The germline gives CDR1 LGHNA, CDR2 YSLEER. V was clipped by 0 bases and J by 4 bases; unmatched bases: 6. The CDR3 DNA sequence: TGCGCCAGCAGCCAAGAGTGGAGACAGGGATACGAGCAGTACTTC. Protein: CASSQEWRQGYEQYF.

The rearrangement links TRBV7-2 to TRBJ2-2, with 10 nucleotides matching TRBD1. The germline gives CDR1 SGHTA, CDR2 FQGNSA. The CDR3 is 16 residues long. V lost 11 bases, J lost 5 bases, and 14 bases stayed unmatched. CDR3 residues: CAGRRLGTGATGELFF. In DNA, the CDR3 is TGTGCCGGCCGTCGACTAGGGACAGGGGCGACCGGGGAGCTGTTTTTT.

The rearrangement links TRBV7-9 to TRBJ1-6; D gene ambiguous. Germline V gene sequence: CDR1 SEHNR, CDR2 FQNEAQ (reference sequence). V was shortened by 0 bases and J by 9 bases, with 9 bases between the two germline ends. The CDR3 is 14 residues long. For the CDR3, the DNA is TGTGCCAGCAGCTTAGCCGGTATGGGTTCACCCCTCCACTTT. Encoded protein: CASSLAGMGSPLHF.

The chain uses TRBV5-1 and TRBJ1-1; no reliable D call. The CDR3 spans 13 residues. The ends were cut back, 3 bases at V and 1 base at J, with 7 bases in the middle. Germline V gene data show CDR1 as SGHRS and CDR2 as YFSETQ. For the CDR3, the DNA is TGCGCCAGCAGCTCCCACGGGAACACTGAAGCTTTCTTT. This sequence encodes CASSSHGNTEAFF.

V is TRBV29-1 and J is TRBJ1-6; 9 bases line up with TRBD1. The germline gives CDR1 SQVTM, CDR2 ANQGSEA. The CDR3 has 14 residues. J was trimmed by 5 bases and V by 7 bases; bases with no gene match: 6. CDR3: CSAMGQGNNSPLHF. The CDR3 DNA follows: TGCAGCGCCATGGGACAGGGTAATAATTCACCCCTCCACTTT.

The rearrangement links TRBV6-6 to TRBJ2-3; 7 bases align to TRBD1. CDR3 size: 12 residues. The germline V gene encodes CDR1 MNHNY and CDR2 SVGAGI (reference sequence). The ends lost 6 bases at V and 3 bases at J; junction bases unmatched: 0. The DNA for the CDR3 is TGTGCCAGCAGACAGGGGACAGATACGCAGTATTTT. This encodes CASRQGTDTQYF.

The chain links TRBV21-1 to TRBJ1-3; TRBD1 reflects the table's D call only, with no check against the DNA. TRBV21-1 is described as a pseudogene. The CDR3 runs 16 residues. As DNA, the CDR3 is TGTGCCAGCAGCAATGGGGACAGACCCTCTGGAAACACCATATATTTT. This gives the protein CASSNGDRPSGNTIYF.

The gene calls are TRBV4-3 and TRBJ2-1; D might be TRBD2 (6 bases). V was trimmed by 4 bases and J by 7 bases, leaving 11 bases between them. Germline V gives CDR1 LGHNA, CDR2 YSLEER. The CDR3 contains 13 residues. CDR3 protein: CASSRLEGNEQFF. DNA for the CDR3: TGCGCCAGCAGCCGACTAGAGGGTAATGAGCAGTTCTTC.

The chain recombines TRBV12-5 with TRBJ2-7, with 10 bases identical to TRBD2. The CDR3 is made up of 20 amino acids. V shed 2 bases and J 3 bases; nucleotides not matched to a gene: 19. Germline lookup yields CDR1 LGHNT and CDR2 FRNRAP. The CDR3 sequence: CASGLIDRGGITSGDYEQYF. The CDR3 bases are TGTGCTAGTGGTTTGATCGACAGGGGTGGTATCACTAGCGGGGACTACGAGCAGTACTTC.